What follows are 22 T cell receptor beta chains derived from one specimen sequenced in a study of blood T cell repertoires in COVID-19. The data were produced by immunoSEQ multiplex PCR, yet TCRdb's version contains in-frame clones alone and is incomplete. Here the sample spans 150,000 or so clones, roughly 85% being singletons. Sequencing was done on a sample of PBMCs or T cells enriched from blood (not recorded which). The origin of the receptors is a man aged 55 to 70 who had recovered from COVID-19.

This chain joins TRBV7-3 and TRBJ2-1, with D possibly matching TRBD1 (6 bases). The V end lost 7 bases, the J end lost 0 bases, and 16 bases lay between the germline ends. The CDR3 consists of 16 residues. Germline CDR1 and CDR2: SGHTA and FQGTGA. CDR3 region: CASTTPGASSYNEQFF. CDR3 in DNA: TGTGCCAGCACCACCCCAGGGGCAAGCTCCTACAATGAGCAGTTCTTC.

The rearrangement uses TRBV7-2 and TRBJ1-1; TRBD1 aligns across 9 bases. The CDR3 loop spans 16 amino acids. V lost 7 bases to trimming and J lost 1 base; unmatched junction nucleotides: 10. Germline CDR1 SGHTA, CDR2 FQGNSA. The CDR3 spells CASTRFGTGQNTEAFF. The DNA for the CDR3 is TGTGCCAGCACTCGATTTGGGACAGGGCAGAACACTGAAGCTTTCTTT.

J is TRBJ1-2 and V is TRBV5-6; 9 nucleotides align to TRBD1. Per the germline V gene, CDR1 is SGHDT and CDR2 is YYEEEE. The CDR3 contains 15 residues. Losses at the gene ends were 3 bases for V and 4 bases for J; bases not matched to a gene: 7. This CDR3 is CASSSLGQGGYGYTF. The CDR3 region has the DNA TGTGCCAGCAGCTCCTTGGGACAGGGTGGCTATGGCTACACCTTC.

The rearrangement uses TRBV29-1 and TRBJ1-1; 7 nucleotides agree with TRBD1. Trimming at V came to 4 bases and at J to 5 bases, leaving 10 bases not matched to a gene. The CDR3 totals 14 residues. Germline V CDR1 and CDR2: SQVTM, ANQGSEA. The CDR3 is CSVVVEGARTEAFF. CDR3 in DNA: TGCAGCGTTGTGGTGGAGGGGGCGCGTACTGAAGCTTTCTTT.

This chain connects TRBV24-1 to TRBJ1-6; 7 bases agree with TRBD1. CDR1 is KGHDR, CDR2 SFDVKD, per germline. Germline trimming cut 6 bases from V and 7 bases from J; bases unmatched to any gene: 5. The CDR3 runs to 14 residues. CDR3: CATSKGADNSPLHF. CDR3 in DNA: TGTGCCACCAGTAAGGGGGCGGACAATTCACCCCTCCACTTT.

As for this clone: The sample has other DNA sequences that encode this CDR3 too. The chain recombines TRBV19 with TRBJ1-6; 8 bases agree with TRBD1. CDR3 length equals 14 residues. Per the germline V gene, CDR1 is LNHDA and CDR2 is SQIVND (reference sequence). J gave up 6 bases and V 4 bases, and 2 bases lay outside the gene matches. CDR3 nucleotides: TGTGCCAGTAGTACCGGACAGGGTAATTCACCCCTCCACTTT. Residues: CASSTGQGNSPLHF. Full variable domain (remainder filled in from reference TRBV19 and TRBJ1-6): DGGITQSPKYLFRKEGQNVTLSCEQNLNHDAMYWYRQDPGQGLRLIYYSQIVNDFQKGDIAEGYSVSREKKESFPLTVTSAQKNPTAFYLCASSTGQGNSPLHFGNGTRLTVT.

V usage is TRBV5-4 and J usage is TRBJ1-6; D unclear. Germline V gene lookup returns CDR1 SGHNT and CDR2 YYREEE (reference sequence). This CDR3 is built from 16 residues. Trimming left V 0 bases short and J 0 bases short, with 7 bases between. CDR3 region: CASSLDADSYNSPLHF. CDR3 nucleotide sequence: TGTGCCAGCAGCTTGGATGCAGACTCCTATAATTCACCCCTCCACTTT. The variable domain in full, with the rest retrieved from reference TRBV5-4 and TRBJ1-6, is ETGVTQSPTHLIKTRGQQVTLRCSSQSGHNTVSWYQQALGQGPQFIFQYYREEENGRGNFPPRFSGLQFPNYSSELNVNALELDDSALYLCASSLDADSYNSPLHFGNGTRLTVT.

The chain carries TRBV11-2 and TRBJ2-3; TRBD1 matches at 9 bases. The V segment lost 2 bases and the J segment 2 bases; nucleotides outside the gene matches: 5. Germline V lookup: CDR1 SGHAT, CDR2 FQNNGV. The CDR3 contains 16 residues. This CDR3 reads CASSLKGQGYTDTQYF. Written as DNA, the CDR3 is TGTGCCAGCAGCTTAAAGGGACAGGGATACACAGATACGCAGTATTTT.

The V call is TRBV10-2, the J call TRBJ1-1; no clear D gene. V lost 6 bases and J 0 bases, leaving 5 bases between the germline ends. The germline V gene has CDR1 WSHSY and CDR2 SAAADI. CDR3 length equals 12 residues. CDR3 nucleotide sequence: TGCGCCAGCAGGTCTATGAACACTGAAGCTTTCTTT. Protein: CASRSMNTEAFF.

This rearrangement joins TRBV5-5 to TRBJ1-2; D uncertain. The ends were cut back, 4 bases at V and 0 bases at J, with 13 bases in the middle. Germline CDR1 SGHKS, CDR2 YYEKEE (reference sequence). The CDR3 sequence is 15 residues long. The chain's CDR3 is CASSLAGSSNYGYTF. The CDR3 nucleotides read TGTGCCAGCAGCCTTGCGGGCAGCTCTAACTATGGCTACACCTTC.

V is TRBV12-3 or TRBV12-4 and J is TRBJ2-1, with D perhaps matching TRBD2 (6 bases). The CDR3 is made up of 10 amino acids. The V end was cut by 4 bases, the J end by 12 bases, with 7 bases between. CDR3 coding DNA: TGTGCCAGCAGTTCGGGGGTGCAGTTCTTC. The encoded protein is CASSSGVQFF.

The V and J genes are TRBV7-9 and TRBJ2-1, with TRBD2 matching over 8 bases. Germline V CDR1 and CDR2: SEHNR, FQNEAQ (reference sequence). With V trimmed by 5 bases and J by 3 bases, 6 bases remained unmatched. The CDR3 totals 15 residues. As DNA, the CDR3 is TGTGCCAGCAGCCCCGGGAGGGAGGACTACAATGAGCAGTTCTTC. Amino acids: CASSPGREDYNEQFF.

The chain recombines TRBV19 with TRBJ2-1; TRBD1 aligns across 11 bases. V was clipped by 1 base and J by 9 bases; unmatched bases: 2. The length of the CDR3 is 14 residues. Germline V gives CDR1 LNHDA, CDR2 SQIVND (reference sequence). In DNA, the CDR3 is TGTGCCAGTAGTATAGGGGACAGGGGGAGTGAGCAGTTCTTC. Residues: CASSIGDRGSEQFF.

V is TRBV28 and J is TRBJ1-5, with 8 bases matching TRBD1. CDR3 length equals 15 residues. The germline V gene has CDR1 MDHEN and CDR2 SYDVKM. V trimming: 3 bases; J trimming: 6 bases; junction bases outside the gene matches: 7. As DNA, the CDR3 is TGTGCCAGCAGTTTGTCAGGGGGCTTTAGTCAGCCCCAGCATTTT. This translates into CASSLSGGFSQPQHF.

This sequence joins TRBV5-1 and TRBJ2-1; a possible D gene is TRBD1 (6 bases). The CDR3 runs to 15 residues. V lost 0 bases, J lost 6 bases, and 13 bases lay in between. Germline V lookup: CDR1 SGHRS, CDR2 YFSETQ. The CDR3 DNA reads TGCGCCAGCAGCTTGGAGGGGGTAATGCCCAATGAGCAGTTCTTC. Its translation is CASSLEGVMPNEQFF.

The rearrangement uses TRBV7-2 and TRBJ2-1; 13 bases are a match to TRBD2. Looked up from germline, CDR1 is SGHTA and CDR2 is FQGNSA. With V trimmed by 6 bases and J by 6 bases, 5 bases remained unmatched. This CDR3 comprises 15 residues. This CDR3 is CASRTGTSGINEQFF. CDR3 coding DNA: TGTGCCAGCAGGACCGGGACTAGCGGGATCAATGAGCAGTTCTTC.

The V and J genes are TRBV7-3 and TRBJ2-1, with TRBD2 matching over 12 bases. The CDR3 consists of 16 residues. Losses at the gene ends were 2 bases for V and 8 bases for J; bases not matched to a gene: 7. The germline V gene encodes CDR1 SGHTA and CDR2 FQGTGA. The CDR3 reads CASSLYRLAGGDEQFF. The CDR3 nucleotides are TGTGCCAGCAGCTTATATCGGCTAGCGGGAGGGGATGAGCAGTTCTTC.

The chain has TRBV28 and TRBJ2-3; tentative D call: TRBD2 (6 bases). Trimming removed 3 bases at V and 2 bases at J, with 15 bases between. Germline values: CDR1 MDHEN, CDR2 SYDVKM. The CDR3 has 16 residues. For the CDR3, the DNA is TGTGCCAGCAGTTTTAAGATAGCGGTTTCCACAGATACGCAGTATTTT. Protein product: CASSFKIAVSTDTQYF. The whole variable domain, filled in from reference TRBV28 and TRBJ2-3, reads DVKVTQSSRYLVKRTGEKVFLECVQDMDHENMFWYRQDPGLGLRLIYFSYDVKMKEKGDIPEGYSVSREKKERFSLILESASTNQTSMYLCASSFKIAVSTDTQYFGPGTRLTVL.

The chain couples TRBV27 to TRBJ2-7, with D possibly matching TRBD2 (6 bases). Germline V gives CDR1 MNHEY, CDR2 SMNVEV (reference sequence). This CDR3 region has 14 residues. The V gene lost 3 bases and the J gene lost 3 bases, with 12 bases spanning the gap. The CDR3 sequence is CASSFGAGRYEQYF. The CDR3, as DNA: TGTGCCAGCAGTTTCGGCGCGGGACGCTACGAGCAGTACTTC.

This chain connects TRBV2 to TRBJ2-7; 7 positions agree with TRBD2. This CDR3 is built from 13 residues. V was pared by 8 bases and J by 0 bases, with 4 bases of the junction left unmatched. The germline V gene encodes CDR1 SNHLY and CDR2 FYNNEI. Here the CDR3 reads CASGGVFSYEQYF. The CDR3, as DNA: TGTGCCAGCGGGGGGGTTTTCTCCTACGAGCAGTACTTC. Full variable domain (missing parts from reference TRBV2 and TRBJ2-7): EPEVTQTPSHQVTQMGQEVILRCVPISNHLYFYWYRQILGQKVEFLVSFYNNEISEKSEIFDDQFSVERPDGSNFTLKIRSTKLEDSAMYFCASGGVFSYEQYFGPGTRLTVT.

V and J are TRBV5-1 and TRBJ1-5; 10 nucleotides match TRBD1. Germline V gives CDR1 SGHRS, CDR2 YFSETQ. The J segment lost 15 bases and the V segment lost 0 bases, leaving 9 bases of the junction unmatched. This CDR3 is built from 14 residues. CDR3 in amino acids: CASSLGGQGDLRHF. The CDR3 nucleotides read TGCGCCAGCAGCTTGGGCGGACAGGGGGATTTAAGGCATTTT.

This clone has just a few counts. The chain couples TRBV7-8 to TRBJ1-3; D uncertain. CDR1 and CDR2 (germline): SGHVS, FQNEAQ. The CDR3 is made up of 15 amino acids. Trimming left V 5 bases short and J 0 bases short, with 11 bases between. The CDR3 DNA is TGTGCCAGCAGCCTTGAGGGCAGCTCTGGAAACACCATATATTTT. As protein: CASSLEGSSGNTIYF.